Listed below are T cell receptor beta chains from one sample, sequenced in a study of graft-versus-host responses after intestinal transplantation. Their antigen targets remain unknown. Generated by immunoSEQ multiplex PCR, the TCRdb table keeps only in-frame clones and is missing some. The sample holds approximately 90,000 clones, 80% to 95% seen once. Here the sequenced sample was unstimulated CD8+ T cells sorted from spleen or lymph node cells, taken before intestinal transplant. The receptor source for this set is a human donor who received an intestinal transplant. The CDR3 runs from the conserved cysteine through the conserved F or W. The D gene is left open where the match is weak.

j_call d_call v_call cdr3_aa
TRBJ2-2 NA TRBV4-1 CASSLRPNLNTGELFF
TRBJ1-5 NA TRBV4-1 CASSQGDQPQHF
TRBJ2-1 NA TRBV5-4 CASSFGGHNEQFF
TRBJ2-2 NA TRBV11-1 CASSLGRGWVNTGELFF
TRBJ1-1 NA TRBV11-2 CASSDFSEFAFF
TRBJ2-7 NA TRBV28 CASTPVDPPYEQYF
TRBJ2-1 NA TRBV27 CASSGSVADQLEGFF
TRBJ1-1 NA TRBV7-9 CASEDNRYMNTEAFF
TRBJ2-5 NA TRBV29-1 CSVEGQEETQYF
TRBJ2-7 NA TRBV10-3 CAISGVPTGTYEQYF
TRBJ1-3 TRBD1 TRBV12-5 CASGISRDRALGNTIYF
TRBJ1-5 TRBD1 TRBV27 CASSIQGAGQPQHF
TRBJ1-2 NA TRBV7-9 CASSDTRGGYGYTF
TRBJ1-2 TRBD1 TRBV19 CASSGRDRALYGYTF
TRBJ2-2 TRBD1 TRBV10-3 CAISDTGGAGGELFF
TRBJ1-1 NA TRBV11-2 CASSPPTDGRGTEAFF
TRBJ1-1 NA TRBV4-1 CASSQGGGGRNTEAFF
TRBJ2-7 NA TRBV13 CASSHDSDEQYF
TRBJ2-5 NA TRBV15 CATSRAGVQETQYF
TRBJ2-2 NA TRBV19 CASSISQGGGELFF
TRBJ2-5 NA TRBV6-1 CASSGRTRVLETQYF
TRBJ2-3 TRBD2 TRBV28 CASTQTGGGATDTQYF
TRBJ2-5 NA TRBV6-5 CASSSTPETQYF
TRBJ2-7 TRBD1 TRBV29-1 CSVEGQGTTYEQYF
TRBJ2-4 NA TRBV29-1 CSVYVGAKNIQYF
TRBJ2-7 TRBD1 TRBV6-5 CASRSPGQDVLEQYF
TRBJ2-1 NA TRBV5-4 CASSFPGEAYNEQFF
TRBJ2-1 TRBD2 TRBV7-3 CASSLGLAGQYNEQFF
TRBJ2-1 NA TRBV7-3 CASSLSSYNEQFF
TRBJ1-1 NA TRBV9 CASSNGHEAFF
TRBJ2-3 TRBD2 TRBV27 CASMALREPDTQYF
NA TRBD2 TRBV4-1 CASSPLAGGRPYEQYF
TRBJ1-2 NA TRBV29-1 CRVDGEYGYTF
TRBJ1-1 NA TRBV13 CASSSGTADTEAFF
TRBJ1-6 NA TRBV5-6 CASSLGQLIYNSPLHF
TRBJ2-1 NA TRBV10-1 CASSESIGGYEQFF
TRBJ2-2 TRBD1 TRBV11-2 CASSLPGQGEPDTGELFF
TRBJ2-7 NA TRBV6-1 CASSSAGRYYEQYF
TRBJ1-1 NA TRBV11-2 CASSLADSEAFF
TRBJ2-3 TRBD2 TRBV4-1 CASSQDVGLVFSDTQYF
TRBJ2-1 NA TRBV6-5 CASGWGSGSNEQFF
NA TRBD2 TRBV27 CATSLAGSYEQYF
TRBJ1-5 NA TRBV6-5 CASSSQEGNQPQHF
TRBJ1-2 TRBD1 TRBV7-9 CASSLSRQGEGYTF
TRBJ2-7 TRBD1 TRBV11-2 CASSLGDSYEQYF
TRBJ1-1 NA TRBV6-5 CASSYSGGGETEAFF
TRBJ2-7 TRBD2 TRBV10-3 CAISEPTMGSGSSPYEQYF
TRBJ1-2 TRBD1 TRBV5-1 CASSRGRGGYTF
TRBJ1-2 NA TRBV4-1 CASSHAPGRGYGYTF
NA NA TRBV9 CASSVESTGSYEQYF
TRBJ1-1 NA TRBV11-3 CASSGGGVEAFF
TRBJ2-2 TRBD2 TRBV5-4 CASSHGGAGELFF
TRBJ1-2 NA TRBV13 CASSTRYGMNYGYTF
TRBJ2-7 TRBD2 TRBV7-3 CASSLGGLAVFGYEQYF
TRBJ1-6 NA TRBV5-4 CASSQDPAAASPLHF
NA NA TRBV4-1 CASSQDRRSFVETQYF
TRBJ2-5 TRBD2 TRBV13 CASSSRGRGGPRETQYF